The TCR beta chain under discussion was sequenced for a study of blood T cell repertoires in COVID-19. Study-level background: COVID-19 samples, acute and convalescent, were from the United States, Italy and Spain.

Trimming pared 1 base from V and 4 bases from J, leaving 7 bases between. Germline lookup yields CDR1 SEHNR and CDR2 FQNEAQ (reference sequence). The CDR3 contains 13 residues. Data came from immunoSEQ multiplex PCR; TCRdb stores just in-frame clones and leaves some out. The profile shows tens of thousands of clones, roughly 78% of them singletons. V is TRBV7-9 and J is TRBJ1-2, with D unclear. This TCR was sampled from a woman in her 70s with acute or convalescent COVID-19. Sequenced input: peripheral blood. The CDR3 DNA reads TGTGCCAGCAGCTTAGAATGGGCCTATGGCTACACCTTC. It specifies CASSLEWAYGYTF.